Below are 13 T cell receptor beta chains sequenced from a single sample in a study of blood T cell repertoires in COVID-19. Profiling relied on immunoSEQ multiplex PCR, and the TCRdb table lists in-frame clones only, not all of them. The sample yields 270,000 or so clones, around 90% seen once. The sample consisted of PBMCs or T cells enriched from blood (not recorded which). The receptors here all came from a woman aged 30 to 39 with acute COVID-19.

The genes are TRBV10-1 and TRBJ2-7, with 10 bases aligning to TRBD2. V dropped 7 bases and J dropped 3; count of bases not matched to a gene: 9. CDR1 and CDR2 from the germline V gene are WNHNN and SYGVQD (reference sequence). The CDR3 extends over 15 amino acids. CDR3 nucleotide sequence: TGCGCCAGCATCACGGGACTAGCGTCATGCTACGAGCAGTACTTC. Translating it yields CASITGLASCYEQYF.

The chain recombines TRBV6-5 with TRBJ1-5, with 7 bases matching TRBD1. The CDR3 runs 15 residues. The V and J ends lost 5 bases and 3 bases, in that order; junction bases with no gene match: 7. From germline, CDR1 is MNHEY and CDR2 SVGAGI. CDR3 sequence (DNA): TGTGCCAGCAGTCGACAGGGTACCTTCAATCAGCCCCAGCATTTT. It yields the protein CASSRQGTFNQPQHF.

This clone was recorded only once. The rearrangement links TRBV7-6 to TRBJ1-1; D is ambiguous. The V end lost 1 base, the J end lost 2 bases, and 8 bases lay between the germline ends. CDR1 is SGHVS, CDR2 FNYEAQ, per germline. The CDR3 totals 14 residues. This CDR3 is CASSLGTVNTEAFF. Written as DNA, the CDR3 is TGTGCCAGCAGCTTAGGAACGGTAAACACTGAAGCTTTCTTT. The full variable domain, with the rest looked up from reference TRBV7-6 and TRBJ1-1, is GAGVSQSPRYKVTKRGQDVALRCDPISGHVSLYWYRQALGQGPEFLTYFNYEAQQDKSGLPNDRFSAERPEGSISTLTIQRTEQRDSAMYRCASSLGTVNTEAFFGQGTRLTVV.

The chain carries TRBV27 and TRBJ2-3; 8 nucleotides match TRBD2. J was trimmed by 5 bases and V by 6 bases; bases with no gene match: 7. CDR1 is MNHEY and CDR2 is SMNVEV in the germline V gene (reference sequence). This CDR3 contains 14 residues. The CDR3 spells CASRGGRQGDTQYF. The CDR3 bases are TGTGCCAGCAGGGGCGGGAGGCAGGGAGATACGCAGTATTTT.

The V gene is TRBV3-1 (or the pseudogene TRBV3-2), the J gene TRBJ2-1; D unresolved. The V end lost 1 base, the J end lost 0 bases, and 7 bases lay between the germline ends. Germline values: CDR1 LGHDT, CDR2 YNNKEL (reference sequence). The CDR3 sequence is 15 residues long. The CDR3 region is CASSQVSSSYNEQFF. As DNA, the CDR3 is TGTGCCAGCAGCCAAGTCTCGAGCTCCTACAATGAGCAGTTCTTC.

The V gene is TRBV27, the J gene TRBJ1-5; the D gene is possibly TRBD1 (6 bases). This CDR3 is 14 amino acids long. V shed 5 bases and J shed 4 bases, with 12 bases lying between them. CDR1 and CDR2 (germline): MNHEY, SMNVEV (reference sequence). The CDR3 region is CASSPHRENQPQHF. The CDR3 bases are TGTGCCAGCAGTCCTCACAGGGAAAATCAGCCCCAGCATTTT.

CDR3 amino acids: CASSISRDIPYGYTF. The CDR3 region has the DNA TGTGCCAGTAGTATATCCCGGGACATTCCATATGGCTACACCTTC. This chain joins TRBV19 and TRBJ1-2; D is possibly TRBD1 (6 bases). This CDR3 region has 15 residues. CDR1 and CDR2 (germline): LNHDA, SQIVND (reference sequence). V lost 2 bases, J lost 5 bases, and 15 bases lay in between.

V is TRBV4-1 and J is TRBJ2-2; TRBD2 agrees at 11 bases. This CDR3 contains 17 residues. Germline CDR1 is MGHRA and CDR2 is YSYEKL. Trimming cost V 4 bases and J 6 bases; bases outside gene matches: 10. CDR3 residues: CASSLLGLAGGAGELFF. As DNA, the CDR3 is TGCGCCAGCAGCCTCCTGGGTTTAGCGGGAGGGGCCGGGGAGCTGTTTTTT.

The chain has TRBV27 and TRBJ1-2, with 7 bases identical to TRBD1. The CDR3 covers 13 residues. CDR1 MNHEY and CDR2 SMNVEV come from the germline V gene (reference sequence). With 3 bases clipped from V and 5 bases from J, the junction kept 3 bases outside the gene matches. The CDR3 spells CASSFRGLYGYTF. DNA for the CDR3: TGTGCCAGCAGTTTCAGGGGGTTATATGGCTACACCTTC.

This clone was observed a few times. This sequence joins TRBV4-1 and TRBJ1-5, with 11 bases that match TRBD1. V gave up 0 bases and J gave up 7 bases; unmatched junction bases: 5. From germline, CDR1 is MGHRA and CDR2 YSYEKL. CDR3 length equals 16 residues. CDR3 amino acids: CASSQERTGGMQPQHF. The CDR3 DNA reads as TGCGCCAGCAGCCAAGAACGGACAGGGGGCATGCAGCCCCAGCATTTT.

The chain couples TRBV5-1 to TRBJ1-1; 7 bases map to TRBD1. J was trimmed by 0 bases and V by 2 bases; bases with no gene match: 1. Germline V gives CDR1 SGHRS, CDR2 YFSETQ. CDR3 length equals 14 residues. For the CDR3, the DNA is TGCGCCAGCAGCTTAACAGGGGTGAACACTGAAGCTTTCTTT. Translated: CASSLTGVNTEAFF.

The chain has TRBV7-2 and TRBJ1-1, with 8 bases identical to TRBD1. The CDR3 consists of 15 residues. CDR1 and CDR2 from the germline V gene are SGHTA and FQGNSA. Unmatched junction bases numbered 7, after V lost 5 bases and J lost 2 bases. CDR3 protein: CASSNTGQGNTEAFF. CDR3 nucleotides: TGTGCCAGCAGCAATACCGGACAGGGAAACACTGAAGCTTTCTTT.

The chain joins TRBV19 to TRBJ2-5; 13 positions agree with TRBD2. V lost 5 bases and J lost 5; bases outside the gene matches: 2. The CDR3 totals 14 residues. The germline CDR1 and CDR2 sequences are LNHDA and SQIVND (reference sequence). The CDR3 region has the DNA TGTGCCAGTAGTCCGGGACTAGCGGGGGAGACCCAGTACTTC. Translating gives CASSPGLAGETQYF.